The source of this TCR beta chain is a study of identical twins. Concerning this clonotype: Its antigen is as yet unknown. Possible read error: a much larger clone is one base away.

Findings and limits, study-wide: Zero-insertion analyses might be partly confounded by invariant T cells like MAIT and iNKT. For cord blood, abundant beta clonotypes had fewer insertions, unlike memory repertoires, which showed none.

All donors were healthy Caucasians. Each cDNA held unique molecular identifiers, and template switching gave it a universal primer site. TCRdb itself ran the 5' RACE reads through MiXCR, one entry per CDR3 protein. The sample includes about 700,000 distinct CDR3 sequences, roughly 8% of them seen just once. CDR3 length: 14 residues. The sample was also linked to a second study, of yellow fever vaccine responses in identical twins.

The specimen sequenced was PBMCs. This TCR was sampled from a young woman in good health. The rearrangement joins TRBV12-3 or TRBV12-4 to TRBJ2-3; possible D gene TRBD2, 6 bases. CDR3 nucleotides: TGTGTCAGCAGTTTACCGCGGGACGCAGATACGCAGTATTTT. Protein product: CVSSLPRDADTQYF.